This T cell receptor beta chain is from a study of T cell clonality in common variable immunodeficiency. The study, taken as a whole, reports: Reportedly, TCR beta sequences from common variable immunodeficiency showed fewer deletions and N-nucleotide insertions.

CVID meant reduced serum IgG, IgA and/or IgM plus specific antibody deficiency. Patients and controls were mostly of Caucasian heritage. This CDR3 spans 19 amino acids. CDR1 and CDR2 (germline): LNHDA, SQIVND (reference sequence). With 5 bases clipped from V and 0 bases from J, the junction kept 8 bases outside the gene matches. This clone was counted only a few times. What it binds is not known. The read comes to an end 3 residues before the CDR3 does, leaving the germline J gene to fill in the end. Clones were read by immunoSEQ multiplex PCR, and TCRdb kept only the in-frame ones, dropping some. The sample is made up of more than 35,000 clones, none counted only once.

The source is a human donor with common variable immunodeficiency. Source material: peripheral blood mononuclear cells. This chain joins TRBV19 and TRBJ2-6, with TRBD1 matching over 12 bases. The sequenced CDR3 bases are TGTGCCAGTAGTTCCCACGGGACAGGGGGCTTCTCTGGGGCCAACGTC. Its translation is CASSSHGTGGFSGANV. The full CDR3 protein reads CASSSHGTGGFSGANVLTF.